This T cell receptor beta chain was recorded in a study of blood T cell repertoires in COVID-19. Study-wide background: Some COVID-19 samples were acute and others convalescent; all came from the United States, Italy and Spain. From T cells, B-cell-depleted T cells, or PBMCs came the material, which was cDNA or gDNA.

Sequenced by immunoSEQ multiplex PCR; TCRdb stores in-frame clones only, minus some. The top ten clones hold about a sixth of a sample with around 250,000 clones, approximately 90% of them seen once. Across 24 US areas, participants ranged in age from 18 to 89 years. Cohorts were assigned according to the clinical history that participants reported. Per germline, CDR1 SGHRS and CDR2 YFSETQ. CDR3 length: 13 residues. V lost 0 bases to trimming and J lost 13 bases, with 14 bases between them. This chain connects TRBV5-1 to TRBJ2-1; D not resolved. Sequences were obtained from PBMCs or T cells enriched from blood (not recorded which). The sequence came from a man in his late teens or twenties who had recovered from COVID-19. CDR3 in amino acids: CASSLARTAIQFF. The CDR3 DNA reads as TGCGCCAGCAGCTTGGCCCGAACCGCGATCCAGTTCTTC.